The clone carrying this T cell receptor (beta chain) appeared a few times. What it binds is not known. The data are from a study of beta chain features in type 1 diabetes. Findings and caveats of the study: A moderate, significant TCRB CDR3 shortening appeared in type 1 diabetes across four CD4+ subsets. Patients with type 1 diabetes showed fewer VDJ junction insertions and more deletions.

Isolated RNA was reverse transcribed in full, so expressed TCRB transcripts were sequenced. Profiling relied on immunoSEQ multiplex PCR, and the TCRdb table lists in-frame clones only, not all of them. The sample has hundreds of thousands of clones; about 14% are singletons. V lost 5 bases to trimming and J lost 3 bases, with 16 bases between them. CDR3 size: 15 residues. Germline CDR1 reads SEHNR; CDR2 reads FQNEAQ (reference sequence). The receptor was derived from a man between 18 and 29 years old with type 1 diabetes. Sequenced input: naive CD4+ T cells from blood. The chain carries TRBV7-9 and TRBJ1-2; maybe TRBD1 (6 bases). CDR3 nucleotide sequence: TGTGCCAGCAGCCTCCCGGCGGGGGCCCACTATGGCTACACCTTC. Amino acids: CASSLPAGAHYGYTF.